Listed here are 13 T cell receptor beta chains from one sample, sequenced in a study of glioma-infiltrating T cells. TCR alpha and beta CDR3 regions were amplified from RNA using iRepertoire nested multiplex PCR. MiXCR was run by TCRdb on the multiplex PCR reads, yielding one entry per CDR3 protein. The table has some 90,000 distinct CDR3 sequences, roughly 40% seen once. The specimen was glioma tissue, nonneoplastic brain tissue, or PBMCs (not recorded which). The receptors stem from a human donor with low-grade glioma or glioblastoma, undergoing nonglioma brain surgery, or in good health (not recorded which).

Remarks on this clonotype: This may be a read error: a much more frequent sequence differs by one nucleotide. The chain is built from TRBV28 and TRBJ1-4; 7 bases align to TRBD1. Germline CDR1 is MDHEN and CDR2 is SYDVKM. CDR3 length: 14 residues. The J segment lost 8 bases and the V segment lost 8 bases, leaving 11 bases of the junction unmatched. CDR3: CASAQTGVGEKLFF. CDR3 sequence (DNA): TGTGCCAGCGCTCAAACAGGGGTAGGGGAAAAACTGTTTTTT.

About this clonotype: A read error may account for a junction end that differs from germline. The rearrangement links TRBV7-8 to TRBJ1-2; D is uncertain. Per germline, CDR1 SGHVS and CDR2 FQNEAQ. The CDR3 is 12 residues long. This CDR3 is CASSLEVYGYTF. As DNA, the CDR3 is TGTGCCAGCAGCTTAGAGGTTTATGGCTACACTTTC.

Note on this clonotype: A much larger clone lies one base from this, so it may be a read error. The chain employs TRBV12-3 or TRBV12-4 and TRBJ2-1; tentatively, D is TRBD2 (5 bases). The CDR3 extends over 13 amino acids. CDR3 residues: CASTEVSYNKQFF. Here the CDR3 DNA reads TGTGCCAGCACGGAGGTATCCTACAATAAGCAGTTCTTC.

About this clonotype itself: Lacking the conserved final phenylalanine or tryptophan, this CDR3 likely reflects a read error. The DNA is left out, because the CDR3 cannot be placed on it with certainty; the CDR3 is given as TCRdb lists it. This rearrangement joins TRBV27 to TRBJ2-7; TRBD1, as called in the table, went unchecked against the DNA. CDR1 is MNHEY and CDR2 is SMNVEV in the germline V gene (reference sequence). The CDR3 sequence runs 15 residues, both termini included. The CDR3 protein is CASSPLDRPLQEQCL.

This clonotype was found many times. The rearrangement joins TRBV5-1 to TRBJ2-1; D is possibly TRBD1 or TRBD2 (5 bases each). CDR1 is SGHRS and CDR2 is YFSETQ in the germline V gene. The V gene lost 2 bases and the J gene lost 0 bases, with 9 bases spanning the gap. The CDR3 has 15 amino acids. The CDR3 DNA sequence: TGCGCCAGCAGCTTTGAGAGGGGCTCCTACAATGAGCAGTTCTTC. Its protein is CASSFERGSYNEQFF.

Regarding this clonotype: A junction boundary mismatches the germline segment, possibly from a read error. The chain recombines TRBV3-1 with TRBJ2-2, with D hard to call. The germline V gene has CDR1 LGHDT and CDR2 YNNKEL (reference sequence). This CDR3 contains 15 residues. Here the CDR3 DNA reads TGTGTCAGCAGTCAAGTGGGCAGACCCACCGGGGAGCTGTTTTTT. Protein sequence: CVSSQVGRPTGELFF.

The chain uses TRBV6-2 or TRBV6-3 and TRBJ2-6, with 8 nucleotides matching TRBD1. V trimming: 8 bases; J trimming: 0 bases; junction bases outside the gene matches: 9. Germline V CDR1 and CDR2: MNHEY, SVGEGT. The length of the CDR3 is 17 residues. The CDR3 sequence: CASRMTGVRSGANVLTF. The CDR3, as DNA: TGTGCCAGCCGAATGACAGGGGTTCGCTCTGGGGCCAACGTCCTGACTTTC.

This clonotype was detected many times. CDR3 protein: CASSFSGTDTQYF. The CDR3 coding sequence is TGTGCCAGCAGCTTTAGCGGCACAGATACGCAGTATTTT. The chain is built from TRBV11-2 and TRBJ2-3; maybe TRBD2 (5 bases). In germline, CDR1 is SGHAT, CDR2 FQNNGV. The V and J ends lost 3 bases and 1 base respectively, with 5 bases between them. The CDR3 is 13 amino acids.

V is TRBV6-2 or TRBV6-3 and J is TRBJ2-7; D is perhaps TRBD1 or TRBD2 (6 bases each). From germline, CDR1 is MNHEY and CDR2 SVGEGT. The CDR3 totals 16 residues. V was pared by 7 bases and J by 3 bases, with 22 bases between. The CDR3 sequence is CASNDRRDQPSYEQYF. DNA for the CDR3: TGTGCCAGCAACGACAGGAGGGATCAGCCCAGCTACGAGCAGTACTTC.

This clonotype has at least ten counts. This chain uses TRBV27 with TRBJ2-5; TRBD2 matches 11 bases. CDR1 is MNHEY and CDR2 is SMNVEV in the germline V gene (reference sequence). This CDR3 spans 17 amino acids. The V gene end was trimmed by 5 bases and the J gene end by 2 bases; junction bases not matched to a gene: 10. In nucleotides, the CDR3 is TGTGCCAGCAGTACCATCAAACTAGCGGGGGTGCAAGAGACCCAGTACTTC. It yields the protein CASSTIKLAGVQETQYF.

The table lists this clonotype with many counts. V and J are TRBV12-3 or TRBV12-4 and TRBJ1-5; TRBD1 matches 8 bases. J gave up 5 bases and V 6 bases, and 6 bases lay outside the gene matches. This CDR3 comprises 14 residues. The CDR3 sequence: CASSLGQGHQPQHF. The CDR3 DNA reads as TGTGCCAGCAGCCTCGGACAGGGCCATCAGCCCCAGCATTTT.

As concerns this clonotype: A clone one base away is much larger, so this may be a read error. The genes are TRBV19 and TRBJ2-5, with D maybe TRBD2 (6 bases). The V and J ends lost 4 bases and 1 base respectively, with 10 bases between them. CDR1 LNHDA and CDR2 SQIVND come from the germline V gene (reference sequence). The CDR3 length is 14 residues. The CDR3 region has the DNA TGTGCCAGTAGTAAACGGGGGACCCAAGAGACCCAGTACTTC. Amino acid sequence: CASSKRGTQETQYF.

This clonotype was picked up many times. The chain uses TRBV19 and TRBJ2-1, with D perhaps being TRBD1 or TRBD2 (6 bases each). The germline gives CDR1 LNHDA, CDR2 SQIVND (reference sequence). The CDR3 contains 16 residues. The germline V and J ends were trimmed by 7 bases and 7 bases, with 23 bases remaining between them. The CDR3 DNA is TGTGCCAGTACCGTGGGGCGGGGTGACAGGAGGAATGAGCAGTTCTTC. Its protein is CASTVGRGDRRNEQFF.